Shown below are 9 T cell receptor beta chains from a single sample sequenced in a study of monozygotic twins with inflammatory bowel disease. TCRdb re-called the 5' RACE reads and gives one entry per CDR3 protein, without DNA. This repertoire comprises 440,000 or so distinct CDR3 sequences; its ten largest clones make up 2% to 3%. Sequenced material: blood. These receptors were collected from a human donor with ulcerative colitis or Crohn's disease, or a healthy co-twin of an affected twin (not recorded which).

V usage is TRBV12-3 or TRBV12-4 and J usage is TRBJ1-5; TCRdb picks TRBD1, but there is no DNA to check that call. The CDR3 is 14 residues long. CDR3: CASSFTGGSQPQHF.

The chain uses TRBV20-1 and TRBJ1-2; the TRBD1 assignment by TCRdb is unverifiable without DNA. The CDR3 loop spans 13 amino acids. Germline V gives CDR1 DFQATT, CDR2 SNEGSKA (reference sequence). This chain's CDR3 is CSARDRAGLGYTF.

J is TRBJ2-7 and V is TRBV4-3; TCRdb returns TRBD2, unconfirmable since there is no DNA. Germline V gene sequence: CDR1 LGHNA, CDR2 YSLEER. The CDR3 consists of 16 residues. The CDR3 here is CASSQDRWTTSYEQYF.

The chain is built from TRBV29-1 and TRBJ2-1; the TRBD1 assignment by TCRdb is unverifiable without DNA. The CDR3 runs to 14 residues. From germline, CDR1 is SQVTM and CDR2 ANQGSEA. This CDR3 is CSVEKGGQSNEQFF.

The chain couples TRBV5-1 to TRBJ1-2; TCRdb reports TRBD1, a call that lacks DNA to check it against. Per germline, CDR1 SGHRS and CDR2 YFSETQ. The CDR3 length is 14 residues. This chain's CDR3 is CASSLDGGADGYTF.

This chain joins TRBV6-5 and TRBJ2-1; no DNA is available, so the TRBD1 call from TCRdb remains unchecked. Germline assignment: CDR1 MNHEY and CDR2 SVGAGI. The CDR3 is made up of 15 amino acids. The CDR3 loop is CASSYAGGEYNEQFF.

This chain joins TRBV5-1 and TRBJ1-6; the D call of TRBD1 rests on TCRdb alone, since no DNA is present to check it. The CDR3 contains 16 residues. CDR1 and CDR2 (germline): SGHRS, YFSETQ. The CDR3: CASSSGQGTSGSPLHF.

The V and J genes are TRBV12-3 or TRBV12-4 and TRBJ2-3; lacking DNA, the TRBD2 call made by TCRdb goes unchecked. This CDR3 spans 16 amino acids. CDR3 sequence: CASNLPGLAISDTQYF.

V and J are TRBV2 and TRBJ1-5; TCRdb's assignment of TRBD1 cannot be checked, as there is no DNA. Germline loops: CDR1 SNHLY, CDR2 FYNNEI. This CDR3 is 15 amino acids long. The CDR3 reads CASSARDRANQPQHF.